Listed below are T cell receptor beta chains from one sample, sequenced in a study of T cell responses to AZD1222 COVID-19 vaccine. Sequencing was performed with immunoSEQ multiplex PCR; in TCRdb, only in-frame clones are kept and a portion is missing. Of 140,000 to 150,000 clones listed, 75% to 85% are singletons. This sample comprised peripheral blood, obtained on day 0 of MenACWY control vaccination. The source is an adult in good health. Both conserved end residues are part of each CDR3. D genes are given only for firm matches. Not all rows give a size; the values are once, few, many and, for expanded clones, a class.

J	V	size	D	DNA	CDR3
TRBJ2-1	TRBV7-3	NA	TRBD2	TGTGCCAGCAGCGCGCGGACTAGGGTCTCCTACAATGAGCAGTTCTTC	CASSARTRVSYNEQFF
TRBJ2-1	TRBV19	NA	TRBD2	TGTGCCAGCCGACTAGCGGGGGGCCGTGGGTCCTCCTACAATGAGCAGTTCTTC	CASRLAGGRGSSYNEQFF
TRBJ2-1	TRBV11-2	many	TRBD1	TGTGCCAGCAGCCTCGGGCAGGGGGCGCTTAATGAGCAGTTCTTC	CASSLGQGALNEQFF
TRBJ1-2	TRBV3-1/TRBV3-2	NA	TRBD1	TGTGCCAGCAGCCAACTATCTGGACAGGGGTATGGCTACACCTTC	CASSQLSGQGYGYTF
TRBJ1-3	TRBV25-1	NA	NA	TGTGCCAGCAGTGTGGGAATGTCTGGAAACACCATATATTTT	CASSVGMSGNTIYF
TRBJ1-4	TRBV5-1	NA	TRBD1	TGCGCCAGCACTCCACAGGGGGTGGATGAAAAACTGTTTTTT	CASTPQGVDEKLFF
TRBJ1-5	TRBV28	NA	NA	TGTGCCAGCAGTTTAGGCGGGTACAATCAGCCCCAGCATTTT	CASSLGGYNQPQHF
TRBJ1-5	TRBV18	NA	TRBD1	TGTGCCAGCTCAACGGGACAGGCGAAGCCCCAGCATTTT	CASSTGQAKPQHF
TRBJ1-2	TRBV28	NA	NA	TGTGCCAGCGGACGATATTTGGACACTTCCTTCTTC	CASGRYLDTSFF
TRBJ1-5	TRBV28	once	NA	TGTGCCAGCAGCCCCAGGACAGCTAGCAATCAGCCCCAGCATTTT	CASSPRTASNQPQHF
TRBJ2-2	TRBV30	NA	NA	TGTGCCTGGAGTGAGGGCACACCTTATCCCGGGGAGCTGTTTTTT	CAWSEGTPYPGELFF
TRBJ2-1	TRBV4-1	NA	NA	TGCGCCAGCAGCCAAGTCCGGGGGAACTACAATGAGCAGTTCTTC	CASSQVRGNYNEQFF
TRBJ1-5	TRBV28	NA	NA	TGTGCCAGCAGTTCCCCTCCCGGGGGGAATAATCAGCCCCAGCATTTT	CASSSPPGGNNQPQHF
TRBJ1-4	TRBV23-1	NA	NA	TGCGCCAGCAGCCGCGACGGAGGGGGACATGAAAAACTGTTTTTT	CASSRDGGGHEKLFF
TRBJ1-3	TRBV9	NA	NA	TGTGCCAGCAGCTCTCTGTATCAGGGCTCTGGAAACACCATATATTTT	CASSSLYQGSGNTIYF
TRBJ1-6	TRBV5-1	many	TRBD1	TGCGCCAGCAGCTCCTGGACAGGGGGATCACCCCTCCACTTT	CASSSWTGGSPLHF
TRBJ2-2	TRBV6-5	NA	NA	TGTGCCAGCAGTTTTCTAGCAACGGGCGGGGAGCTGTTTTTT	CASSFLATGGELFF
TRBJ1-3	TRBV28	NA	NA	TGTGCCAGCAGTGTCGGTGGAAACACCATATATTTT	CASSVGGNTIYF
TRBJ2-6	TRBV4-1	NA	NA	TGCGCCAGCAGCCCTCGGGACCGACTACCCTCTGGGGCCAACGTCCTGACTTTC	CASSPRDRLPSGANVLTF
TRBJ2-7	TRBV19	NA	TRBD1	TGTGCCAGTAGTGAGGGACAGGCGCGGCCCCAGTACTTC	CASSEGQARPQYF
TRBJ1-2	TRBV7-6	NA	NA	TGTGCCAGCAGCTTAGAACGGGGAAGTAGCTATGGCTACACCTTC	CASSLERGSSYGYTF
TRBJ1-2	TRBV7-9	NA	NA	TGTGCCAGCAGCCCATCCGGGGGCTTCGGCTACACCTTC	CASSPSGGFGYTF
TRBJ1-2	TRBV19	NA	TRBD1	TGTGCCAGTAGAATCATACATTCCGGGACAGGGGTCGCTGACTATGGCTACACCTTC	CASRIIHSGTGVADYGYTF
TRBJ2-2	TRBV5-1	few	NA	TGCGCCAGCAGACCTGGCGACAAATCGGCCGGGGAGCTGTTTTTT	CASRPGDKSAGELFF
TRBJ2-1	TRBV7-8	NA	NA	TGTGCCAGCAGACCCCTAGCGAACTACAATGAGCAGTTCTTC	CASRPLANYNEQFF
TRBJ2-1	TRBV4-1	NA	TRBD2	TGCGCCAGCAGCCGGGGGACTAGCGGGGGCCCTAGCTCCTACAATGAGCAGTTCTTC	CASSRGTSGGPSSYNEQFF
TRBJ1-2	TRBV6-1	NA	NA	TGTGCCAGCAGTGAAAGGTGGGGAACCCTCAATGGCTACACCTTC	CASSERWGTLNGYTF
TRBJ1-1	TRBV30	NA	NA	TGTGCCTGGAGTCCACAGCTAAACACTGAAGCTTTCTTT	CAWSPQLNTEAFF
TRBJ2-7	TRBV6-4	few	NA	TGTGCCAGCAGTGACTCTCCCAGGTGGCCCGGGTCCTACGAGCAGTACTTC	CASSDSPRWPGSYEQYF
TRBJ2-5	TRBV7-9	NA	TRBD2	TGTGCCAGCAGCTTACTAGCGGGGGGTGTAGAGACCCAGTACTTC	CASSLLAGGVETQYF
TRBJ1-1	TRBV5-1	NA	NA	TGCGCCAGCAGCTTGGCGGGAGGGGACACTGAAGCTTTCTTT	CASSLAGGDTEAFF
TRBJ1-2	TRBV28	few	NA	TGTGCCAGCAGAACTTCCGGGACTGGAGACTATGGCTACACCTTC	CASRTSGTGDYGYTF
TRBJ1-3	TRBV2	NA	TRBD1	TGTGCCAGCAGCGAAGGGACAGGGAACTCTGGAAACACCATATATTTT	CASSEGTGNSGNTIYF
TRBJ1-3	TRBV7-3	NA	NA	TGTGCCAGCAGCTTACATCCCGGTGCCTCTGGAAACACCATATATTTT	CASSLHPGASGNTIYF
TRBJ1-2	TRBV6-6	NA	TRBD1	TGTGCCAGCAGTTACTCGGGCGTACAGGGGGAGGATGGCTACACCTTC	CASSYSGVQGEDGYTF
TRBJ2-2	TRBV28	NA	TRBD1	TGTGCCAGCAGTTTTTGGATGAGGGACAGATCCACCGGGGAGCTGTTTTTT	CASSFWMRDRSTGELFF
TRBJ1-6	TRBV19	NA	TRBD1	TGTGCCAGTAGACGGGACAGCCATCCCAGCTCCTATAATTCACCCCTCCACTTT	CASRRDSHPSSYNSPLHF
TRBJ2-6	TRBV5-5	NA	TRBD1	TGTGCCAGCAGCTTGTCTTTGTTGGGGACAGGGAACACTGGGGCCAACGTCCTGACTTTC	CASSLSLLGTGNTGANVLTF
TRBJ1-6	TRBV4-1	once	NA	TGCGCCAGCAGCCAAGATACGGGGGGTGCAGGGACGGGTCGACCCCTCCACTTT	CASSQDTGGAGTGRPLHF
TRBJ1-2	TRBV14	NA	TRBD1	TGTGCCAGCAGCCCTCCGGGACAGAACTATGGCTACACCTTC	CASSPPGQNYGYTF
TRBJ2-7	TRBV11-3	NA	TRBD1	TGTGCCAGCAGCTTAGGGACAGGTCCCTACGAGCAGTACTTC	CASSLGTGPYEQYF
TRBJ1-1	TRBV7-2	NA	TRBD1	TGTGCCAGCAGCTTAGGGACAGGGGGTTTGAACACTGAAGCTTTCTTT	CASSLGTGGLNTEAFF
TRBJ2-3	TRBV28	NA	NA	TGTGCCAGCAGTTTCGCTAGCCGTCCGGATACGCAGTATTTT	CASSFASRPDTQYF
TRBJ1-1	TRBV3-1/TRBV3-2	NA	NA	TGTGCCAGCAGCCAAGATTCAGGGGCCTACACTGAAGCTTTCTTT	CASSQDSGAYTEAFF
TRBJ1-2	TRBV27	NA	NA	TGTGCCAGCGGCGTCGATGGTGGGGGCTACACCTTC	CASGVDGGGYTF
TRBJ2-3	TRBV18	NA	NA	TGTGCCAGCTCACCAGGACAGACCCAGGATACGCAGTATTTT	CASSPGQTQDTQYF
TRBJ1-1	TRBV27	NA	NA	TGTGTCACCATTTCCCGAGTGAGGTCGGGCACTGAAGCTTTCTTT	CVTISRVRSGTEAFF
TRBJ2-7	TRBV7-6	NA	NA	TGTGCCAGCAGCTCCCCCCTCTACTACGAGCAGTACTTC	CASSSPLYYEQYF
TRBJ1-5	TRBV23-1	NA	NA	TGCGCCAGCAGTCAAGGTCTAGGAGGGTCGAGCAATCAGCCCCAGCATTTT	CASSQGLGGSSNQPQHF
TRBJ2-7	TRBV10-3	once	NA	TGTGCCATCGCAGGGGGGCCCCACGAGCAGTACTTC	CAIAGGPHEQYF
TRBJ2-3	TRBV7-7	NA	NA	TGTGCCAGCAGCTTAGACGCGAGGGCAGATACGCAGTATTTT	CASSLDARADTQYF
TRBJ1-4	TRBV5-4	NA	TRBD1	TGTGCCAGCAGCTGGGACAGAGGGACGGTCACGGAAAAACTGTTTTTT	CASSWDRGTVTEKLFF
TRBJ1-5	TRBV5-6	NA	NA	TGTGCCAGCAGCTTGGCCCCAGGGAGCAATCAGCCCCAGCATTTT	CASSLAPGSNQPQHF
TRBJ2-1	TRBV2	NA	NA	TGTGCCAGCAGTGAAAAAGCCGGGACATTGCCGTTCTTC	CASSEKAGTLPFF
TRBJ1-1	TRBV28	few	NA	TGTGCCAGCAGTTTATTCAGGCGGTTGAACACTGAAGCTTTCTTT	CASSLFRRLNTEAFF